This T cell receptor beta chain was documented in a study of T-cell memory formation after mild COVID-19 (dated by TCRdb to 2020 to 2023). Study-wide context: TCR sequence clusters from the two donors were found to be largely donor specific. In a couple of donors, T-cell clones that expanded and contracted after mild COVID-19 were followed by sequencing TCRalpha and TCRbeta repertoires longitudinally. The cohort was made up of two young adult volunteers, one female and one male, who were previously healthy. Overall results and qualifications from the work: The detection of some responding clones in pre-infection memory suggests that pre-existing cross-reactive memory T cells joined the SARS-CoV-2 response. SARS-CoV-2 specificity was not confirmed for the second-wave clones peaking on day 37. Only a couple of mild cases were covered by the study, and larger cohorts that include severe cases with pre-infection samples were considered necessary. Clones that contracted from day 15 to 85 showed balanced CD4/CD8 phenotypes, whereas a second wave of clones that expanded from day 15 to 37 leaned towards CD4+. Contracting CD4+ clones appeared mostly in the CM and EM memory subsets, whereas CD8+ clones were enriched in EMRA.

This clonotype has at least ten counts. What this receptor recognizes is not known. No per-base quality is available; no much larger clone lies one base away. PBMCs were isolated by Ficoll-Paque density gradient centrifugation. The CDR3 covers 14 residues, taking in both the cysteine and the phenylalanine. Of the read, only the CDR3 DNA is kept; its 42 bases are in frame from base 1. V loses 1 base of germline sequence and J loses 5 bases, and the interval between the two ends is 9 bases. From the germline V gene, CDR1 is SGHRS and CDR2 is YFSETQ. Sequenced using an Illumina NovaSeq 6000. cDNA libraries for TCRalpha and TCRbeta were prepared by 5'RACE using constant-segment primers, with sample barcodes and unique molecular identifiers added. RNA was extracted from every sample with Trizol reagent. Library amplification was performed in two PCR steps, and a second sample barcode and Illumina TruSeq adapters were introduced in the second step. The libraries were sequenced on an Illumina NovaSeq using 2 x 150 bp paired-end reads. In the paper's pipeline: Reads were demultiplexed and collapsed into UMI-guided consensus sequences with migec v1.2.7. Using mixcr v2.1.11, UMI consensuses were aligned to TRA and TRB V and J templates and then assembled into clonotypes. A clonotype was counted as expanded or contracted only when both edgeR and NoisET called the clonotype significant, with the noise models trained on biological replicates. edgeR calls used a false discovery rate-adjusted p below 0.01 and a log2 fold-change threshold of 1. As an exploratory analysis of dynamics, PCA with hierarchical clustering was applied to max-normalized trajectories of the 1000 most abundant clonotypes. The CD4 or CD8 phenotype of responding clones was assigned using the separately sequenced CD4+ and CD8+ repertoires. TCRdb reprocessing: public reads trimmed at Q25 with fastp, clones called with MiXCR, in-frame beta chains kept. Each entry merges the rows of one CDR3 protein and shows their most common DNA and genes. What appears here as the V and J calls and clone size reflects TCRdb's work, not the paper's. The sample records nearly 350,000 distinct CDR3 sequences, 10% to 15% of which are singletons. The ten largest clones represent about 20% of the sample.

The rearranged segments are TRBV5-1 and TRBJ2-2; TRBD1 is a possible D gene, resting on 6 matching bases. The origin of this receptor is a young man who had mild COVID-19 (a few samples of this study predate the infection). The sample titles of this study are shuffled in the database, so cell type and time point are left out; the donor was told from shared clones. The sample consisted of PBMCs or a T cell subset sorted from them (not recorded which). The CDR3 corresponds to CASSLWGPTGELFF. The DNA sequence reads TGCGCCAGCAGCTTGTGGGGGCCAACCGGGGAGCTGTTTTTT. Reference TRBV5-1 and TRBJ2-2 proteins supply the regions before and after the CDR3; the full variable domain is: KAGVTQTPRYLIKTRGQQVTLSCSPISGHRSVSWYQQTPGQGLQFLFEYFSETQRNKGNFPGRFSGRQFSNSRSEMNVSTLELGDSALYLCASSLWGPTGELFFGEGSRLTVL.